The 4 T cell receptor beta chains below come from one sample, sequenced in a study of shared clonotypes between healthy human individuals. This table comes from immunoSEQ multiplex PCR, and its TCRdb copy is limited to in-frame clones, with some not included. This sample has about 750,000 clones, with around 93% found just once. In the naive CD8 group, cells lacked CD45RO and were positively selected for CCR7, so terminally differentiated effector memory CD45RA+ cells were left out. Sequenced: naive CD8+ T cells sorted from blood. The receptors originated from a man younger than 40 in good health.

The rearrangement links TRBV28 to TRBJ1-5; D gene unclear. The germline V gene has CDR1 MDHEN and CDR2 SYDVKM. Deletions cut 2 bases from V and 3 bases from J, with 8 bases between. The CDR3 loop spans 14 amino acids. CDR3 region: CASSLVTYNQPQHF. The CDR3 nucleotides are TGTGCCAGCAGTTTAGTCACCTACAATCAGCCCCAGCATTTT.

Only a few counts were recorded for this clone. V and J are TRBV15 and TRBJ2-5, with a weak D call TRBD1 (7 bases). Germline CDR1 is LNHNV and CDR2 is YYDKDF (reference sequence). The CDR3 spans 17 residues. Between the trimmed V and J ends, which lost 3 bases and 4 bases, there was a span of 21 bases. CDR3 in DNA: TGTGCCACCAGCAGTAGCAGGGGGGTCTTGGGGGCAGAGACCCAGTACTTC. This codes for CATSSSRGVLGAETQYF.

This clone was observed a handful of times. The genes are TRBV7-6 and TRBJ2-7; D may be TRBD1 (5 bases). V was clipped by 5 bases and J by 0 bases, with 11 bases between them. CDR3 length equals 14 residues. Germline V gene data show CDR1 as SGHVS and CDR2 as FNYEAQ. The CDR3 DNA reads TGTGCCAGCAGCCGGACACCGAGCTCCTACGAGCAGTACTTC. Protein product: CASSRTPSSYEQYF.

The rearrangement uses TRBV7-3 and TRBJ1-5, with TRBD1 matching over 8 bases. The trim removed 3 bases at V and 6 bases at J, leaving 1 base unmatched. This CDR3 comprises 13 residues. Germline assignment: CDR1 SGHTA and CDR2 FQGTGA. CDR3 coding DNA: TGTGCCAGCAGCTTGGACAGGGCTCAGCCCCAGCATTTT. Translated, it gives CASSLDRAQPQHF.